The clone carrying this T cell receptor (beta chain) appeared a single time. There are 20 residues in the CDR3. V was pared by 1 base and J by 2 bases, with 18 bases of the junction left unmatched. Per germline, CDR1 SGDLS and CDR2 YYNGEE. This record comes from a study of blood T cell repertoires in COVID-19. Study at large: Collection of acute and convalescent COVID-19 samples took place in the United States, Italy and Spain. From T cells, B-cell-depleted T cells, or PBMCs came the material, which was cDNA or gDNA.

Original processing methods: Reference gene primer amplification in the assay estimated nucleated cell counts. Clones were read by immunoSEQ multiplex PCR, and TCRdb kept only the in-frame ones, dropping some. For V, J and clone size, that table is used; D and trimming come from the DNA. This table has about 14,000 clones, 81% appearing once. The receptor was isolated from a human donor in a cohort sampled during active COVID-19. The specimen was peripheral blood. The V and J genes are TRBV9 and TRBJ2-3; 8 nucleotides align to TRBD2. In nucleotides, the CDR3 is TGTGCCAGCAGCGTAAGCCCGGGGGGGACGAGCGGGAGTCTCACAGATACGCAGTATTTT. Protein: CASSVSPGGTSGSLTDTQYF. Combining the CDR3 with reference TRBV9 and TRBJ2-3 gives the whole variable domain DSGVTQTPKHLITATGQRVTLRCSPRSGDLSVYWYQQSLDQGLQFLIQYYNGEERAKGNILERFSAQQFPDLHSELNLSSLELGDSALYFCASSVSPGGTSGSLTDTQYFGPGTRLTVL.